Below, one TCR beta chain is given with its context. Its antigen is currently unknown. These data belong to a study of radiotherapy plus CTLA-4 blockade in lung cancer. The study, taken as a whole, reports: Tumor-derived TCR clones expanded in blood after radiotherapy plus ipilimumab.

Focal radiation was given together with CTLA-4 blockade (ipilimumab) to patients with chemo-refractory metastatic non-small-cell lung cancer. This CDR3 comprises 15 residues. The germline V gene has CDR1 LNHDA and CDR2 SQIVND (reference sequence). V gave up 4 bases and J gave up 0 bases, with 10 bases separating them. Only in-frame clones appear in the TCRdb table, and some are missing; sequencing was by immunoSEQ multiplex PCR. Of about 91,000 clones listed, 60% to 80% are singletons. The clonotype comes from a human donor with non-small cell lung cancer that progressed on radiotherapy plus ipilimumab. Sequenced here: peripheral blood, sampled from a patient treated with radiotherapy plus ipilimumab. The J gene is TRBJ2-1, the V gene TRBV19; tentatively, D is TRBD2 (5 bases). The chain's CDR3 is CASSKIGSSYNEQFF. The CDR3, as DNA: TGTGCCAGTAGTAAGATTGGGAGCTCCTACAATGAGCAGTTCTTC.